The 5 T cell receptor beta chains below were found in one sample sequenced in a study of control samples from healthy donors and cancer patients. Sequenced by immunoSEQ multiplex PCR; TCRdb stores in-frame clones only, minus some. Of approximately 84,000 clones in the sample, 91% were seen once. Specimen: blood. These receptors were obtained from a man aged 25 to 40 in good health.

This clone was found once. The chain combines TRBV7-2 with TRBJ2-7; no firm D call. The ends were cut back, 5 bases at V and 3 bases at J, with 11 bases in the middle. CDR1 and CDR2 from the germline V gene are SGHTA and FQGNSA. The CDR3 is 13 residues long. The chain's CDR3 is CASSLPSHYEQYF. In DNA, the CDR3 is TGTGCCAGCAGCCTCCCCTCCCACTACGAGCAGTACTTC. The full variable domain, in which reference TRBV7-2 and TRBJ2-7 provide the parts outside the CDR3, is GAGVSQSPSNKVTEKGKDVELRCDPISGHTALYWYRQSLGQGLEFLIYFQGNSAPDKSGLPSDRFSAERTGGSVSTLTIQRTQQEDSAVYLCASSLPSHYEQYFGPGTRLTVT.

The chain links TRBV18 to TRBJ2-7; 8 bases align to TRBD1. V lost 0 bases and J lost 4; bases outside the gene matches: 8. The CDR3 sequence is 16 residues long. Germline CDR1 is KGHSH and CDR2 is LQKENI. The CDR3 loop reads CASSPPSAGGLYEQYF. The CDR3, as DNA: TGTGCCAGCTCACCACCGTCGGCAGGGGGCTTGTACGAGCAGTACTTC.

The V call is TRBV10-3, the J call TRBJ2-2; D call uncertain. Per germline, CDR1 ENHRY and CDR2 SYGVKD. Trimming removed 6 bases from V and 6 bases from J, with 8 bases in between. This CDR3 comprises 12 residues. This CDR3 reads CAIREDAGELFF. In nucleotides, the CDR3 is TGTGCCATCAGGGAAGATGCCGGGGAGCTGTTTTTT.

The chain couples TRBV4-1 to TRBJ2-7; TRBD2 matches at 9 bases. The CDR3 runs to 15 residues. Trimming cost V 1 base and J 4 bases; bases outside gene matches: 5. The germline gives CDR1 MGHRA, CDR2 YSYEKL. The CDR3 nucleotides are TGCGCCAGCAGCCAAGCGGGACTAGCCGGGTACGAGCAGTACTTC. Translation gives CASSQAGLAGYEQYF.

This chain uses TRBV3-1 (or the pseudogene TRBV3-2) with TRBJ1-2; D gene ambiguous. Looked up from germline, CDR1 is LGHDT and CDR2 is YNNKEL (reference sequence). V gave up 1 base and J gave up 3 bases, with 12 bases separating them. There are 15 residues in the CDR3. The CDR3 sequence: CASSQGQTRDYGYTF. DNA of the CDR3: TGTGCCAGCAGCCAAGGGCAGACTAGGGACTATGGCTACACCTTC.